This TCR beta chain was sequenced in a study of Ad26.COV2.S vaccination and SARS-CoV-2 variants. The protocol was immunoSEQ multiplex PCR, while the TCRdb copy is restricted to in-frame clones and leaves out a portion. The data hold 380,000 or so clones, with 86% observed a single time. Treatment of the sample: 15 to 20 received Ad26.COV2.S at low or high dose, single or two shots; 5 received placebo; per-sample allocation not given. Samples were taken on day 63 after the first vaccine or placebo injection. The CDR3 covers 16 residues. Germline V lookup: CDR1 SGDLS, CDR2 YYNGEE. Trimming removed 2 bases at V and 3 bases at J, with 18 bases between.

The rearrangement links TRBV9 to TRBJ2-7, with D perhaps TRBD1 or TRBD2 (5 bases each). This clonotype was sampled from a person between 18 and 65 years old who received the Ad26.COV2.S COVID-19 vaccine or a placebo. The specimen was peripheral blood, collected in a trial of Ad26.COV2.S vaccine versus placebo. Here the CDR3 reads CASSVTPRGPFYEQYF. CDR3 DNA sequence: TGTGCCAGCAGCGTGACCCCAAGGGGACCCTTCTACGAGCAGTACTTC.